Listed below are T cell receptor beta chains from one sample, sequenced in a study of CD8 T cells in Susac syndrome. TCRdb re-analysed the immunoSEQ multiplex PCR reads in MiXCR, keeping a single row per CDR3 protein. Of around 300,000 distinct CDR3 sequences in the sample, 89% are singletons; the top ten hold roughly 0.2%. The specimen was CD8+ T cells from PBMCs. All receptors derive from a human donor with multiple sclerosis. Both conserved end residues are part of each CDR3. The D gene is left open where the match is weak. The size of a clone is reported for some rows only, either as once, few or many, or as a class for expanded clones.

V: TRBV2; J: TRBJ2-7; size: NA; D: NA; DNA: TGTGCCAGCAGGTTCAACTCCTACGAGCAGTACTTC; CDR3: CASRFNSYEQYF
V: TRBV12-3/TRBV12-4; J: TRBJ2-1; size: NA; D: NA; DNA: TGTGCCAGCAGTCTCCCCGGGGCAGCGGACTACAATGAGCAGTTCTTC; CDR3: CASSLPGAADYNEQFF
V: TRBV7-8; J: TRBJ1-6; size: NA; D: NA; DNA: TGTGCCAGCAACCCATCGTCAGGGTCTTGGGTTTCACCCCTCCACTTT; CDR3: CASNPSSGSWVSPLHF
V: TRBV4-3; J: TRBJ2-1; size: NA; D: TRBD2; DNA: TGCGCCAGCAGCCAAGTTTTACTAGCGGGGGGAAATGAGCAGTTCTTC; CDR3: CASSQVLLAGGNEQFF
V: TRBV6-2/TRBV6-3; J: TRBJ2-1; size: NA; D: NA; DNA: TGTGCCAGCAGTTACGGCACTTTCCCCTCTTTCTTC; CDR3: CASSYGTFPSFF
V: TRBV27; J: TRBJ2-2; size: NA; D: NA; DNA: TGTGCCAGCAGCCTCCTCGGGGTGAACACCGGGGAGCTGTTTTTT; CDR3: CASSLLGVNTGELFF
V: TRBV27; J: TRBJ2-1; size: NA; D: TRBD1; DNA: TGTGCCAGCAGGCCCCGGGACAGGACCTACAATGAGCAGTTCTTC; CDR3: CASRPRDRTYNEQFF
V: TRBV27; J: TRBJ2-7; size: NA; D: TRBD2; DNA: TGTGCCAGCAGTTTATCCGGGACTAGCTCCTACGAGCAGTACTTC; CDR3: CASSLSGTSSYEQYF
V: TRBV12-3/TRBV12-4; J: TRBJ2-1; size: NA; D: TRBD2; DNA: TGTGCCAGCAGTTCGCTTCCCATTTTCCTTGGACTAGCGGGAGAGGGGGGGCACAATGAGCAGTTCTTC; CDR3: CASSSLPIFLGLAGEGGHNEQFF
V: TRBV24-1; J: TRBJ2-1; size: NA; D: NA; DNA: TGTGCCACCAGTGACCCTCGAGGAGGCAATGAGCAGTTCTTC; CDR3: CATSDPRGGNEQFF
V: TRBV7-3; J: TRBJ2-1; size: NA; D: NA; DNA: TGTGCCAGCAGCCCGAAGGGGCGGACCAGCTCCTACAATGAGCAGTTCTTC; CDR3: CASSPKGRTSSYNEQFF
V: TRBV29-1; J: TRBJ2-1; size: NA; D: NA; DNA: TGCAGCGTTGCTCCCACAAGCTCCTACAATGAGCAGTTCTTC; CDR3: CSVAPTSSYNEQFF
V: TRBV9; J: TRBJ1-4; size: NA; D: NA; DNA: TGTGCCAGCAGCGTAACCAGGGAGGGCGAAAAACTGTTTTTT; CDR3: CASSVTREGEKLFF
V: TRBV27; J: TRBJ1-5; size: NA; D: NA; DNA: TGTGCCAGCAGTACCATTACAGGAAGCAATCAGCCCCAGCATTTT; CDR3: CASSTITGSNQPQHF
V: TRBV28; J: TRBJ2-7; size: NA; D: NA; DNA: TGTGCCAGCAGTCCCGACAGTGGCGAGCAGTACTTC; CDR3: CASSPDSGEQYF
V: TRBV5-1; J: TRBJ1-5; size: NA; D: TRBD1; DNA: TGCGCCAGCAGCTTAGGGACAGGCGCTAATCAGCCCCAGCATTTT; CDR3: CASSLGTGANQPQHF
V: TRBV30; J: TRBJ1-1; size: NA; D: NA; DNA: TGTGCCTGGAGTGTGGCAGGCACTGAAGCTTTCTTT; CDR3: CAWSVAGTEAFF
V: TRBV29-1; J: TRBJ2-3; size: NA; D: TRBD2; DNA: TGCAGCGTAGGACTAGCGGGAGTAATAGATACGCAGTATTTT; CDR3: CSVGLAGVIDTQYF
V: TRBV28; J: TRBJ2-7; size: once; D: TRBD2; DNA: TGTGCCAGCAGTTACCACGCGGCGCTAGCGGGAGGGCCGGGCGAGCAGTACTTC; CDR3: CASSYHAALAGGPGEQYF
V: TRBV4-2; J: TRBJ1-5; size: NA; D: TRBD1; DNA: TGTGCCAGCAGAGGGACAGGGGGAGAGTCTCAGCCCCAGCATTTT; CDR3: CASRGTGGESQPQHF
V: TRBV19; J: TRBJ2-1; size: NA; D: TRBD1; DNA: TGTGCCAGCTCTATGACAGGGGGCCCCTACAATGAGCAGTTCTTC; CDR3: CASSMTGGPYNEQFF
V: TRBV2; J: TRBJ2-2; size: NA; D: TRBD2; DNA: TGTGCCAGCAGTGACGGACTAGGGACCGGGGAGCTGTTTTTT; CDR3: CASSDGLGTGELFF